Listed below are T cell receptor beta chains from one sample, sequenced in a study of beta chain features in type 1 diabetes. Some clones are missing from TCRdb's copy, which holds only in-frame ones; the method was immunoSEQ multiplex PCR. The sample includes approximately 40,000 clones, roughly 50% seen only once; the top ten take 0.2% to 0.3%. The sample consisted of stem cell memory CD4+ T cells from blood. The receptors were gathered from a woman in her twenties or thirties in good health. CDR3s include the opening cysteine and the closing phenylalanine or tryptophan. Fields, in order: V gene, D gene, J gene, clone size, CDR3 DNA, CDR3 protein. A D gene is named only where the DNA matches it firmly. Not all rows give a size; the values are once, few, many and, for expanded clones, a class.

TRBV7-3	NA	TRBJ2-1	few	TGTGCCAGCAGCTTTTCCGGGAGCTCCTACAATGAGCAGTTCTTC	CASSFSGSSYNEQFF
TRBV10-3	NA	TRBJ1-2	NA	TGTGCCATCAGCACCGGGATTAGCTATGGCTACACCTTC	CAISTGISYGYTF
TRBV18	TRBD1	TRBJ1-1	NA	TGTGCCAGCTCACAAGACAGGGGGTTAGTGAACACTGAAGCTTTCTTT	CASSQDRGLVNTEAFF
TRBV10-2	NA	TRBJ2-2	NA	TGCGCCAGCAGACGGACTTATAACACCGGGGAGCTGTTTTTT	CASRRTYNTGELFF
TRBV7-2	NA	TRBJ2-7	NA	TGTGCCAGCAGTTTCCGGGGATGGGCCGCCGAGCAGTACTTC	CASSFRGWAAEQYF
TRBV6-1	TRBD2	TRBJ2-7	few	TGTGCCAGCCTAGCGGGGACCTACGAGCAGTACTTC	CASLAGTYEQYF
TRBV7-9	TRBD1	TRBJ1-1	NA	TGTGCCAGCAGCTCCTGGACAGGAGGGAACACTGAAGCTTTCTTT	CASSSWTGGNTEAFF
TRBV19	TRBD2	TRBJ2-7	few	TGTGCCAGTAGTACCTCCGGGACTAGCGGGACCGAGCAGTACTTC	CASSTSGTSGTEQYF
TRBV2	TRBD2	TRBJ2-7	NA	TGTGCCAGAGCGGGGACTAGACCCTACGAGCAGTACTTC	CARAGTRPYEQYF
TRBV18	TRBD1	TRBJ2-7	NA	TGTGCCAGCTCACCGTCGTCGGGACAGAAGAGCTACGAGCAGTACTTC	CASSPSSGQKSYEQYF
TRBV7-2	NA	TRBJ1-1	NA	TGTGCCAGCAGCTTAAATGGAGAAATGGGGAGGACTGAAGCTTTCTTT	CASSLNGEMGRTEAFF
TRBV7-9	TRBD1	TRBJ2-2	NA	TGTGCCAGCAGCTCCTGGACAGGGCTCGCCGGGGAGCTGTTTTTT	CASSSWTGLAGELFF
TRBV14	NA	TRBJ2-3	NA	TGTGCCAGCAGCCAAGGAGGCAGGGCTAGCACAGATACGCAGTATTTT	CASSQGGRASTDTQYF
TRBV28	NA	TRBJ2-7	few	TGTGCCAGCAGTCCCAATATGCGTCTCCCCCGAGCCTACGAGCAGTACTTC	CASSPNMRLPRAYEQYF
TRBV30	TRBD2	TRBJ2-2	NA	TGTGCCTGGAGTTGGATAGCGGGAGGCACCGGGGAGCTGTTTTTT	CAWSWIAGGTGELFF
TRBV30	TRBD2	TRBJ2-7	NA	TGTGCCTGGAGCGGGACTAGCGGGAGGGCCCACGAGCAGTACTTC	CAWSGTSGRAHEQYF
TRBV4-2	NA	TRBJ2-5	NA	TGTGCCAGCAGCCGCCGGGACAACCAAGAGACCCAGTACTTC	CASSRRDNQETQYF
TRBV18	NA	TRBJ2-1	NA	TGTGCCAGCTCACCCACTGGGACTCTCATTAACAATGAGCAGTTCTTC	CASSPTGTLINNEQFF
TRBV7-9	NA	TRBJ2-4	few	TGTGCCAGCAGCTTATCTCCAGTCGAAAACATTCAGTACTTC	CASSLSPVENIQYF
TRBV9	TRBD1	TRBJ2-3	NA	TGTGCCAGCAGCCCCTGGGCGGGACAGGGGCCAGATACGCAGTATTTT	CASSPWAGQGPDTQYF
TRBV7-2	NA	TRBJ2-1	few	TGTGCCAGCAGCTTTGTAGCGGCCTACAATGAGCAGTTCTTC	CASSFVAAYNEQFF
TRBV5-1	TRBD1	TRBJ2-1	NA	TGCGCCAGCAGCTGGGGACAGGGGGCCTACAATGAGCAGTTCTTC	CASSWGQGAYNEQFF
TRBV6-5	TRBD2	TRBJ2-7	few	TGTGCCAGCAGTTTCCACGGACTAGCGGGAGTGTACGAGCAGTACTTC	CASSFHGLAGVYEQYF
TRBV4-2	TRBD1	TRBJ2-4	NA	TGTGCCAGCAGCCCAGGGGGAGAGGGAAACATTCAGTACTTC	CASSPGGEGNIQYF
TRBV2	TRBD2	TRBJ2-3	NA	TGTGCCAGCAGTGTGGGACTAGCGGGAAGCCTCGATACGCAGTATTTT	CASSVGLAGSLDTQYF
TRBV5-1	NA	TRBJ2-7	NA	TGCGCCAGCCGTGCACTTGAATACGAGCAGTACTTC	CASRALEYEQYF
TRBV30	TRBD2	TRBJ2-1	NA	TGTGCCTGGAGTGTACGACGGCTAGCGGGGAACAATGAGCAGTTCTTC	CAWSVRRLAGNNEQFF
TRBV4-3	NA	TRBJ2-5	NA	TGCGCCAGCAGCCAAGACCTAAGGGGCCTCCAAGAGACCCAGTACTTC	CASSQDLRGLQETQYF
TRBV14	NA	TRBJ2-5	NA	TGTGCCAGCAGCCAAGAGGGCGGGACGCCGATGGGGACCCAGTACTTC	CASSQEGGTPMGTQYF
TRBV7-2	TRBD1	TRBJ2-7	NA	TGTGCCAGCAGCCTATACACCGGACAGGGGGCTTACGAGCAGTACTTC	CASSLYTGQGAYEQYF
TRBV28	NA	TRBJ2-2	NA	TGTGCCAGCTGGTCAGGGGTCAGTCTCGGGGAGCTGTTTTTT	CASWSGVSLGELFF
TRBV30	NA	TRBJ2-3	NA	TGTGCCTGGAGTGTACAAACAGGCACGCAGTATTTT	CAWSVQTGTQYF
TRBV4-3	TRBD2	TRBJ2-3	NA	TGCGCCAGCAGCCAAGATCTAGCGGGAGGGATGGATACGCAGTATTTT	CASSQDLAGGMDTQYF
TRBV6-6	NA	TRBJ2-5	few	TGTGCCAGCAGCCAACAGGGCGCCCAAGAGACCCAGTACTTC	CASSQQGAQETQYF
TRBV2	NA	TRBJ1-1	NA	TGTGCCAACTACGCCATGAACACTGAAGCTTTCTTT	CANYAMNTEAFF
TRBV5-6	NA	TRBJ2-5	NA	TGTGCCAGCAGCCCCCCTCGCAGGGGAGAGACCCAGTACTTC	CASSPPRRGETQYF
TRBV28	TRBD1	TRBJ2-5	NA	TGTGCCAGCAGTCCGTCACAGGGGCCGCGGACCCAGTACTTC	CASSPSQGPRTQYF
TRBV29-1	TRBD1	TRBJ1-1	NA	TGCAGCGTCGGGTGGACAGGGGGCTTGGAAACGAACACTGAAGCTTTCTTT	CSVGWTGGLETNTEAFF
TRBV5-5	TRBD1	TRBJ2-1	NA	TGTGCCAGCAGCCCGGGCCCGGACAGGGTGGTGGGGGTCTTC	CASSPGPDRVVGVF
TRBV19	TRBD1	TRBJ2-7	NA	TGTGCCAGTACCCCCGGGACAGGACCGTACGAGCAGTACTTC	CASTPGTGPYEQYF
TRBV4-2	TRBD1	TRBJ1-1	NA	TGTGCCAGCAGCCGGGGACAGGCGAACACTGAAGCTTTCTTT	CASSRGQANTEAFF
TRBV5-1	NA	TRBJ2-1	few	TGCGCCAGCAGCTTGGGGGAGTCGGGCAATGAGCAGTTCTTC	CASSLGESGNEQFF
TRBV2	TRBD1	TRBJ2-7	NA	TGTGCCAGCAGTGTAGGAACAGGGGGCTCCTACGAGCAGTACTTC	CASSVGTGGSYEQYF
TRBV18	NA	TRBJ2-5	medium-sized	TGTGCCAGCTCAAGCTTGCCGGGGGAGGAGACCCAGTACTTC	CASSSLPGEETQYF
TRBV30	TRBD1	TRBJ1-1	few	TGTGCCTGGAGTGACACTGACAGGGCAGCCGAAGCTTTCTTT	CAWSDTDRAAEAFF